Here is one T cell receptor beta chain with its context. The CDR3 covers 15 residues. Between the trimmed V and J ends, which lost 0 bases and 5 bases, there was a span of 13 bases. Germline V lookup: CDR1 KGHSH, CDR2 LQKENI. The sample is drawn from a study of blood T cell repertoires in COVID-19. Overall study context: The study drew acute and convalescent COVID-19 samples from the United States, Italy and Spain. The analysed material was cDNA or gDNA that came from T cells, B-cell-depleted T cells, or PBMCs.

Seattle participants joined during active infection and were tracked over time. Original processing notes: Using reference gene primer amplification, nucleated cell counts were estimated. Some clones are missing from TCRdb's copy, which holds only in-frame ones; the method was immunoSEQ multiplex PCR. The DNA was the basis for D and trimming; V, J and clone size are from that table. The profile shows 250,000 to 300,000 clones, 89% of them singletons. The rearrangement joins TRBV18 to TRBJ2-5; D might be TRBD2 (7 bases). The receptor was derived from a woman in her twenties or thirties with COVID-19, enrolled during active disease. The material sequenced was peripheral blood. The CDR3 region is CASSPPFRGGETQYF. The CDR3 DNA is TGTGCCAGCTCACCACCTTTCAGGGGAGGGGAGACCCAGTACTTC.